One sample yielded the 26 T cell receptor beta chains listed below, sequenced in a study of T cells in Graves' hyperthyroidism and ophthalmopathy. Amplified regions were TCR beta CDR3 sequences from RNA transcripts. Primed by the HTBI set, a first-round RT-PCR was run on the TCR CDR3. TCRdb reprocessed the multiplex PCR reads with MiXCR, giving one entry per CDR3 protein. The data hold hundreds of thousands of distinct CDR3 sequences, with about 20% observed a single time. Material for sequencing was blood. The receptors come from a man aged 40-49 years with Graves' ophthalmopathy.

The genes are TRBV20-1 and TRBJ2-1, with TRBD2 as a possible D gene (6 bases). The germline V gene has CDR1 DFQATT and CDR2 SNEGSKA (reference sequence). The length of the CDR3 is 15 residues. CDR3 in DNA: TGCAGCCATACTCCCCTGGGACTCCACCTCAATGAGCAGTTCTTC. This sequence encodes CSHTPLGLHLNEQFF.

J is TRBJ1-4 and V is TRBV5-1; D perhaps matches TRBD1 (5 bases). The CDR3 loop spans 14 amino acids. Germline V gene lookup returns CDR1 SGHRS and CDR2 YFSETQ. V was trimmed by 0 bases and J by 6 bases, leaving 9 bases between them. CDR3 sequence (DNA): TGCGCCAGCAGCTTGGACCTAGGGGATGAAAAACTGTTTTTT. Translating gives CASSLDLGDEKLFF.

The table lists this clonotype with many counts. V usage is TRBV6-2 or TRBV6-3 and J usage is TRBJ2-3; no reliable D call. The germline V and J ends were trimmed by 0 bases and 6 bases, with 7 bases remaining between them. The CDR3 runs to 13 residues. Germline V CDR1 and CDR2: MNHEY, SVGEGT. DNA for the CDR3: TGTGCCAGCAGTTACTCGGCTCTTGATACGCAGTATTTT. It codes for CASSYSALDTQYF.

The chain combines TRBV4-1 with TRBJ2-2; unclear D gene. CDR3 length: 13 amino acids. CDR1 is MGHRA, CDR2 YSYEKL, per germline. Trimming took off 1 base at V and 7 bases at J, with 7 bases between the two ends. In DNA, the CDR3 is TGCGCCAGCAGCCAAGTTTGGGGCGGGGAGCTGTTTTTT. As protein: CASSQVWGGELFF.

This chain uses TRBV6-1 with TRBJ1-4; 7 bases are a match to TRBD1. The V gene's germline CDR1 is MNHNS and CDR2 SASEGT. This CDR3 is built from 17 residues. V dropped 3 bases and J dropped 8; count of bases not matched to a gene: 15. CDR3 sequence: CASSDGTAVRSGEKLFF. The DNA for the CDR3 is TGTGCCAGCAGTGACGGGACAGCTGTTCGGAGCGGGGAAAAACTGTTTTTT.

This clonotype turned up a few times. The genes are TRBV11-2 and TRBJ1-3, with no clear D. CDR1 and CDR2 from the germline V gene are SGHAT and FQNNGV. The CDR3 spans 16 residues. With 0 bases removed from V and 1 base from J, the gap between germline ends came to 10 bases. The DNA for the CDR3 is TGTGCCAGCAGCTTAGATCTTCCGGGGTCTGGAAACACCATATATTTT. It codes for CASSLDLPGSGNTIYF.

This clonotype was seen more than once but under ten times. This chain connects TRBV10-2 to TRBJ2-3, with 9 bases that match TRBD1. The CDR3 length is 14 residues. Unmatched junction bases numbered 5, after V lost 5 bases and J lost 5 bases. The germline gives CDR1 WSHSY, CDR2 SAAADI. This CDR3 is CASSRTGEEDTQYF. The DNA for the CDR3 is TGCGCCAGCAGTCGGACAGGGGAGGAAGATACGCAGTATTTT.

This clonotype was picked up a small number of times. J is TRBJ2-7 and V is TRBV20-1; 10 bases match TRBD1. The J segment lost 1 base and the V segment lost 6 bases, leaving 6 bases of the junction unmatched. The germline V gene encodes CDR1 DFQATT and CDR2 SNEGSKA (reference sequence). The CDR3 covers 14 residues. In DNA form, the CDR3 reads TGCAGTGCCCACGGACAGGGGGTGTCCTACGAGCAGTACTTC. Protein: CSAHGQGVSYEQYF.

This clonotype was observed a few times. The chain links TRBV20-1 to TRBJ2-5; D is possibly TRBD2 (5 bases). Looked up from germline, CDR1 is DFQATT and CDR2 is SNEGSKA (reference sequence). V was cut by 6 bases and J by 0 bases, with 11 bases left in between. The CDR3 has 13 amino acids. CDR3 loop: CSARGRHQETQYF. In nucleotides, the CDR3 is TGCAGTGCCCGCGGGCGACACCAAGAGACCCAGTACTTC.

The table lists this clonotype with many counts. This chain connects TRBV30 to TRBJ2-1; the D gene is possibly TRBD1 (8 bases). Germline lookup yields CDR1 GTSNPN and CDR2 SVGIG (reference sequence). The CDR3 covers 15 residues. The ends were cut back, 7 bases at V and 7 bases at J, with 23 bases in the middle. The CDR3 coding sequence is TGTGCCTATAACCTGGACAGGGAGGGAAGGAATGAGCAGTTCTTC. This codes for CAYNLDREGRNEQFF.

This clonotype came up a few times. The chain is built from TRBV2 and TRBJ1-5, with unresolved D. Germline V gene sequence: CDR1 SNHLY, CDR2 FYNNEI. CDR3 size: 13 residues. Trimming took 7 bases from V and 4 from J, leaving 11 bases between them. CDR3 nucleotide sequence: TGTGCCAGCAAGCGGAAAGGTAATCAGCCCCAGCATTTT. Protein product: CASKRKGNQPQHF.

The chain uses TRBV11-2 and TRBJ2-2; 9 nucleotides match TRBD1. This CDR3 has 17 amino acids. With 5 bases clipped from V and 4 bases from J, the junction kept 11 bases outside the gene matches. Germline CDR1 SGHAT, CDR2 FQNNGV. The CDR3 DNA sequence: TGTGCCAGCAGCCAACCCGGACAGGGGATGGGCACCGGGGAGCTGTTTTTT. Translating gives CASSQPGQGMGTGELFF.

Ten or more counts support this clonotype. The genes are TRBV3-1 and TRBJ1-1; unclear D gene. CDR3 length: 14 residues. Trimming took off 2 bases at V and 4 bases at J, with 11 bases between the two ends. Germline lookup yields CDR1 LGHDT and CDR2 YNNKEL (reference sequence). The CDR3 loop is CASSQPDRLTEAFF. CDR3 coding DNA: TGTGCCAGCAGCCAACCTGATAGGCTCACTGAAGCTTTCTTT.

This clonotype was detected many times. The chain employs TRBV2 and TRBJ2-1; weak D call: TRBD2 (6 bases). This CDR3 spans 14 amino acids. V was trimmed by 3 bases and J by 2 bases, leaving 8 bases between them. Germline CDR1 reads SNHLY; CDR2 reads FYNNEI. The CDR3 region has the DNA TGTGCCAGCAGTGAGGGGGGTCCCTACAATGAGCAGTTCTTC. Translation gives CASSEGGPYNEQFF.

This clonotype was detected many times. The J gene is TRBJ2-1, the V gene TRBV18, with TRBD2 identical over 7 bases. Germline lookup yields CDR1 KGHSH and CDR2 LQKENI. V lost 5 bases and J lost 6; bases outside the gene matches: 4. The CDR3 contains 13 residues. In DNA form, the CDR3 reads TGTGCCAGCTCAACTAGCGTCGTCAATGAGCAGTTCTTC. Amino acids: CASSTSVVNEQFF. Using reference TRBV18 and TRBJ2-1 for the parts outside the CDR3, the full variable domain is NAGVMQNPRHLVRRRGQEARLRCSPMKGHSHVYWYRQLPEEGLKFMVYLQKENIIDESGMPKERFSAEFPKEGPSILRIQQVVRGDSAAYFCASSTSVVNEQFFGPGTRLTVL.

In its sample, this clonotype was seen a few times. J is TRBJ2-2 and V is TRBV27; 13 positions agree with TRBD2. V dropped 6 bases and J dropped 5; count of bases not matched to a gene: 3. The germline V gene encodes CDR1 MNHEY and CDR2 SMNVEV (reference sequence). The CDR3 contains 15 residues. The CDR3 DNA reads TGTGCCAGCAGAACGACTAGCGGGGGGACCGGGGAGCTGTTTTTT. Its translation: CASRTTSGGTGELFF.

This clonotype has more than one count but fewer than ten. The V call is TRBV20-1, the J call TRBJ2-1, with D tentatively TRBD2 (6 bases). The CDR3 has 17 residues. The V end was cut by 3 bases, the J end by 0 bases, with 18 bases between. Germline-derived CDR1 and CDR2 are DFQATT and SNEGSKA (reference sequence). CDR3 protein: CSASPQMSGGSYNEQFF. The DNA for the CDR3 is TGCAGTGCTAGCCCCCAGATGTCCGGGGGCTCCTACAATGAGCAGTTCTTC.

This clonotype was counted a few times. V is TRBV11-2 and J is TRBJ1-2; D unresolved. V shed 0 bases and J shed 5 bases, with 4 bases lying between them. Germline CDR1 and CDR2: SGHAT and FQNNGV. The CDR3 has 12 amino acids. Here the CDR3 reads CASSLEIYGYTF. DNA of the CDR3: TGTGCCAGCAGCTTAGAAATTTATGGCTACACCTTC. The full variable domain, its missing parts supplied by reference TRBV11-2 and TRBJ1-2, is EAGVAQSPRYKIIEKRQSVAFWCNPISGHATLYWYQQILGQGPKLLIQFQNNGVVDDSQLPKDRFSAERLKGVDSTLKIQPAKLEDSAVYLCASSLEIYGYTFGSGTRLTVV.

A few counts support this clonotype. The CDR3: CASSMARQRPTEAFF. The CDR3 DNA reads as TGTGCCAGTAGTATGGCTCGCCAGCGTCCCACTGAAGCTTTCTTT. V is TRBV19 and J is TRBJ1-1; unclear D gene. The CDR3 contains 15 residues. Germline lookup yields CDR1 LNHDA and CDR2 SQIVND (reference sequence). Trimming cost V 3 bases and J 4 bases, with 15 bases left between them. The complete variable domain, with remaining parts taken from reference TRBV19 and TRBJ1-1, reads DGGITQSPKYLFRKEGQNVTLSCEQNLNHDAMYWYRQDPGQGLRLIYYSQIVNDFQKGDIAEGYSVSREKKESFPLTVTSAQKNPTAFYLCASSMARQRPTEAFFGQGTRLTVV.

This clonotype was picked up one time. The chain carries TRBV10-3 and TRBJ1-2; TRBD1 agrees at 9 bases. This CDR3 is 15 amino acids long. Germline lookup yields CDR1 ENHRY and CDR2 SYGVKD. V was clipped by 6 bases and J by 4 bases; unmatched bases: 9. The CDR3 DNA is TGTGCCATCAGCCCGGGACAGGGCGGTCTCTATGGCTACACCTTC. It codes for CAISPGQGGLYGYTF.

This clonotype has only a few counts. J is TRBJ2-1 and V is TRBV11-3, with D uncertain. Trimming pared 6 bases from V and 4 bases from J, leaving 10 bases between. Germline CDR1 and CDR2: SGHNT and YENEEA. The CDR3 has 13 residues. The CDR3 DNA is TGTGCCAGCAGTTTTAGCTATTACAATGAGCAGTTCTTC. It codes for CASSFSYYNEQFF.

In its sample, this clonotype was seen many times. The rearrangement uses TRBV2 and TRBJ2-3; the match to TRBD1 covers 10 bases. Germline V CDR1 and CDR2: SNHLY, FYNNEI. V shed 11 bases, J shed 2 bases, and the junction held 10 bases outside the gene matches. The CDR3 runs 15 residues. The CDR3 here is CACARDRGVTDTQYF. The CDR3 DNA follows: TGTGCCTGCGCTAGGGACAGGGGTGTCACAGATACGCAGTATTTT.

The V call is TRBV4-2, the J call TRBJ2-5; TRBD1 or TRBD2 may be the D gene (6 bases each). The CDR3 has 15 residues. Germline V gene data show CDR1 as LGHNA and CDR2 as YNFKEQ. V lost 4 bases, J lost 1 base, and 13 bases lay in between. CDR3 protein: CASSPRTAGQETQYF. CDR3 nucleotides: TGTGCCAGCAGCCCCAGGACAGCGGGCCAAGAGACCCAGTACTTC.

This clonotype was detected many times. This chain joins TRBV27 and TRBJ2-7; D perhaps matches TRBD1 (6 bases). Looked up from germline, CDR1 is MNHEY and CDR2 is SMNVEV (reference sequence). The CDR3 sequence is 14 residues long. Deletions cut 4 bases from V and 5 bases from J, with 15 bases between. Here the CDR3 DNA reads TGTGCCAGCAGTTCAAATAACAGGGTTAACGAGCAGTACTTC. Residues: CASSSNNRVNEQYF.

This clonotype was observed a handful of times. The V gene is TRBV6-2 or TRBV6-3, the J gene TRBJ2-3, with a possible D match to TRBD2 (6 bases). Germline V gene lookup returns CDR1 MNHEY and CDR2 SVGEGT. V was trimmed by 0 bases and J by 4 bases, leaving 17 bases between them. The CDR3 runs to 17 residues. The CDR3, as DNA: TGTGCCAGCAGTTACTCTGGACTAACGATTGGTGCAGATACGCAGTATTTT. Residues: CASSYSGLTIGADTQYF.

The chain employs TRBV18 and TRBJ2-2; D call uncertain. V gave up 1 base and J gave up 11 bases, with 8 bases separating them. Germline CDR1 reads KGHSH; CDR2 reads LQKENI. The CDR3 has 12 residues. The CDR3 here is CASSPQDVELFF. The CDR3 DNA reads as TGTGCCAGCTCACCACAAGATGTAGAGCTGTTTTTT.